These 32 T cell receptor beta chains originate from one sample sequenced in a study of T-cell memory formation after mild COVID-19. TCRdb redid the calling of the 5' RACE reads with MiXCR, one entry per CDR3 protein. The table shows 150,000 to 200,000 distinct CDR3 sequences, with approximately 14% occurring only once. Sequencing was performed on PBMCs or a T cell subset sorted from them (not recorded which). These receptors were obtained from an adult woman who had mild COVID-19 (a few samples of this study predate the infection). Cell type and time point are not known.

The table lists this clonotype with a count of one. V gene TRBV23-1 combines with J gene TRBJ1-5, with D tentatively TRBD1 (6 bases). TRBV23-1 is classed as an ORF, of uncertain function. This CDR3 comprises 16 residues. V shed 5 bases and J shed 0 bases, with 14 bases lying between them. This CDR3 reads CASSRRTDYSNQPQHF. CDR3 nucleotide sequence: TGCGCCAGCAGTAGGCGGACAGATTATAGCAATCAGCCCCAGCATTTT.

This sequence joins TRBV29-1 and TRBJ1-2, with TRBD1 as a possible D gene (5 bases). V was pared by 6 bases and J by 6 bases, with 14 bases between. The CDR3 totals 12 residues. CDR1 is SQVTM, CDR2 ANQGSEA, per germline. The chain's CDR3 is CSVPVRGDGYTF. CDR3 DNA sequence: TGCAGCGTCCCCGTGAGGGGAGATGGCTACACCTTC.

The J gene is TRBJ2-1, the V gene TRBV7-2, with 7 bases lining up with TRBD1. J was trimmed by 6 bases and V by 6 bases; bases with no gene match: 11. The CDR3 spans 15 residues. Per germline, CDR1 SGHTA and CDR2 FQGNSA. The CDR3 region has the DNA TGTGCCAGCAGACCGAACAGGGGCCCAGTCAATGAGCAGTTCTTC. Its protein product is CASRPNRGPVNEQFF.

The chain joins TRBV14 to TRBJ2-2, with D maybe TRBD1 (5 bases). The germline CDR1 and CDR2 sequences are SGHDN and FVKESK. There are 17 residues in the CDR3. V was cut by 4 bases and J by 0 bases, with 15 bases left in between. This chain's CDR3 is CASSRVMKDTNTGELFF. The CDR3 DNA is TGTGCCAGCAGCCGAGTTATGAAGGACACGAACACCGGGGAGCTGTTTTTT.

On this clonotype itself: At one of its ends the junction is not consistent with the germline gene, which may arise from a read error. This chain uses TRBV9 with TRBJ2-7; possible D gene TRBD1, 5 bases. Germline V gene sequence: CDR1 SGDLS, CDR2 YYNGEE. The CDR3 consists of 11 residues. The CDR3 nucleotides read TGTGCCAGGAGCGCTGACAGCGAGCAGTACTTC. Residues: CARSADSEQYF.

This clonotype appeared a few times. For the CDR3, the DNA is TGTGCCAGTAGTATAGGTCAGGGGGCCGTCAATGAGCAGTTCTTC. Its translation is CASSIGQGAVNEQFF. V usage is TRBV19 and J usage is TRBJ2-1, with 8 bases that match TRBD1. CDR1 is LNHDA, CDR2 SQIVND, per germline (reference sequence). There are 15 residues in the CDR3. V lost 1 base, J lost 6 bases, and 5 bases stayed unmatched.

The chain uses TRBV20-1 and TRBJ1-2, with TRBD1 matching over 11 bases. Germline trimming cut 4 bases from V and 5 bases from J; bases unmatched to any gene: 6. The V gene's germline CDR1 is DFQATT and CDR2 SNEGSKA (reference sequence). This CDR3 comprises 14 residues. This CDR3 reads CSAIARDRGYGYTF. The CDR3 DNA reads TGCAGTGCTATAGCCCGGGACAGGGGGTATGGCTACACCTTC.

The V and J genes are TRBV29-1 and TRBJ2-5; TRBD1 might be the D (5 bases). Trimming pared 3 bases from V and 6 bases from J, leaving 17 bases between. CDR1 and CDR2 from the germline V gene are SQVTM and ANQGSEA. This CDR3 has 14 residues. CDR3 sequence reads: CSVDVAGSSKTQYF. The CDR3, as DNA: TGCAGCGTTGACGTGGCAGGGTCATCGAAGACCCAGTACTTC.

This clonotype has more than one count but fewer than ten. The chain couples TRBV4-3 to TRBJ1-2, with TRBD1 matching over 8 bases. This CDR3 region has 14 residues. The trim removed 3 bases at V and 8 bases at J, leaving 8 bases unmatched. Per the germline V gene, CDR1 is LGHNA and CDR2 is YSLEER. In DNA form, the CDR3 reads TGCGCCAGCAGCCAGGAGCAGGGGGCATGGGGCTACACCTTC. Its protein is CASSQEQGAWGYTF.

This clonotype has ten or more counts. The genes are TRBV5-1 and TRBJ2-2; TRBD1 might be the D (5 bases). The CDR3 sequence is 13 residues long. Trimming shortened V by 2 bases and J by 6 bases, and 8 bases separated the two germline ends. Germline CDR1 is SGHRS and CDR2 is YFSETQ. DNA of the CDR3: TGCGCCAGCAGCTTTGGACAACCCGGGGAGCTGTTTTTT. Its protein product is CASSFGQPGELFF. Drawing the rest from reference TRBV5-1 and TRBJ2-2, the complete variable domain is KAGVTQTPRYLIKTRGQQVTLSCSPISGHRSVSWYQQTPGQGLQFLFEYFSETQRNKGNFPGRFSGRQFSNSRSEMNVSTLELGDSALYLCASSFGQPGELFFGEGSRLTVL.

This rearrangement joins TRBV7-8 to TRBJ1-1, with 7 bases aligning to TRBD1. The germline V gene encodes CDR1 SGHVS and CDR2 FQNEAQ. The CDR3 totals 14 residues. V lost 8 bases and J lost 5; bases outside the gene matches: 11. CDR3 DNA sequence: TGTGCCAGCCAGGAACAGAGGGGGCTAACTGAAGCTTTCTTT. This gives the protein CASQEQRGLTEAFF.

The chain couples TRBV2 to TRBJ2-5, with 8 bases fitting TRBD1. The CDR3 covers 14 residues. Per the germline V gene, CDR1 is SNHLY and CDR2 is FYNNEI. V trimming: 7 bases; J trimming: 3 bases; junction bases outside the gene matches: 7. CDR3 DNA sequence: TGTGCCAGCAAGCCAAGGACAGGGAAAGAGACCCAGTACTTC. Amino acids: CASKPRTGKETQYF.

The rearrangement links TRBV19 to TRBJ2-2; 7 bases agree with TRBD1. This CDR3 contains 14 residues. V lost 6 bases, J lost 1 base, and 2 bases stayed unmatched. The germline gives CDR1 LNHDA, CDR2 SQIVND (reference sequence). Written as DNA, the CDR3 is TGTGCCAGTAGGACAGGGATGAACACCGGGGAGCTGTTTTTT. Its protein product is CASRTGMNTGELFF.

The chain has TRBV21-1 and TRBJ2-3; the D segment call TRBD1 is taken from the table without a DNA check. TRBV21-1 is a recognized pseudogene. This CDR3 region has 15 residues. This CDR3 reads CASSKEAPRRDTQYF. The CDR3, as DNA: TGTGCCAGCAGCAAAGAAGCCCCGCGGAGAGATACGCAGTATTTT.

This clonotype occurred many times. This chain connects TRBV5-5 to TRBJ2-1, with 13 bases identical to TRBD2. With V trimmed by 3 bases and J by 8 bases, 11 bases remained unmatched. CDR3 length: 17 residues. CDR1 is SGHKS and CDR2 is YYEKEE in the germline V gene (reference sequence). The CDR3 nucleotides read TGTGCCAGCAGCTACGGACTAGCGGGAGAAGGTACCGATGAGCAGTTCTTC. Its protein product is CASSYGLAGEGTDEQFF.

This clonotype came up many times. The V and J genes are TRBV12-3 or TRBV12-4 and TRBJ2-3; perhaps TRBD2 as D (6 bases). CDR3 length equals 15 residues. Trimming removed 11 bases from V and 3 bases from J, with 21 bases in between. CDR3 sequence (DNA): TGTGCCGGCCCGGGGAGGTCTAGGACTACAGATACGCAGTATTTT. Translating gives CAGPGRSRTTDTQYF.

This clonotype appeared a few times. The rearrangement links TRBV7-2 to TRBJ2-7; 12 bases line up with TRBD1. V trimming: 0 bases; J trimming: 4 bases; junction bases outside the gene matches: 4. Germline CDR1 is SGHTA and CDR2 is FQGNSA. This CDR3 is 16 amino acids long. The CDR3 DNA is TGTGCCAGCAGCTTAGCCGGGACAGGGGGCGGTTACGAGCAGTACTTC. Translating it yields CASSLAGTGGGYEQYF.

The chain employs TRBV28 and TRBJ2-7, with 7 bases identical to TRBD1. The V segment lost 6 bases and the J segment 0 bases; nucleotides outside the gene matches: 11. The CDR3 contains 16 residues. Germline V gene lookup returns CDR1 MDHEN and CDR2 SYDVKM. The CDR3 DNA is TGTGCCAGCAGCTTAGGGACAGCCCAAAACTCCTACGAGCAGTACTTC. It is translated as CASSLGTAQNSYEQYF. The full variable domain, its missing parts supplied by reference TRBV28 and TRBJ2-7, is DVKVTQSSRYLVKRTGEKVFLECVQDMDHENMFWYRQDPGLGLRLIYFSYDVKMKEKGDIPEGYSVSREKKERFSLILESASTNQTSMYLCASSLGTAQNSYEQYFGPGTRLTVT.

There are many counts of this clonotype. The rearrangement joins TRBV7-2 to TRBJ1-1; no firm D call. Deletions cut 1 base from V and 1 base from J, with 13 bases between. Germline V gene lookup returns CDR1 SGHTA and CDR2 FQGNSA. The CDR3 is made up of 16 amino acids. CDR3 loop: CASSLERGRPNTEAFF. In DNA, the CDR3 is TGTGCCAGCAGCTTAGAGCGGGGTCGTCCGAACACTGAAGCTTTCTTT.

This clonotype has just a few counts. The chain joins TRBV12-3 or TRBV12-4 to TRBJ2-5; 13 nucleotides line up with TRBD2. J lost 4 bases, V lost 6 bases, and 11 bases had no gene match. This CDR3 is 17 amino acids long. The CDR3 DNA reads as TGTGCCAGCAGGGAACTAGCGGGAGGGCCTTGGGGAGAGACCCAGTACTTC. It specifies CASRELAGGPWGETQYF.

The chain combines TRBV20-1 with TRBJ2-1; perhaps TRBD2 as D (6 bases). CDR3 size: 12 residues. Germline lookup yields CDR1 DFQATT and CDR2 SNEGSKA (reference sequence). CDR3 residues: CKIGSGYNEQFF. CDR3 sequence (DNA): TGCAAAATCGGCAGCGGGTACAATGAGCAGTTCTTC.

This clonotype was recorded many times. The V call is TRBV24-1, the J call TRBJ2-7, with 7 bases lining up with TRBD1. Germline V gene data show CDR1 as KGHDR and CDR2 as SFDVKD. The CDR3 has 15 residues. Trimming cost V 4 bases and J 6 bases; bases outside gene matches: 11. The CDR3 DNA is TGTGCCACCAGTGACCCTTCGACAGGGAACCGCGAGCAGTACTTC. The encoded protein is CATSDPSTGNREQYF.

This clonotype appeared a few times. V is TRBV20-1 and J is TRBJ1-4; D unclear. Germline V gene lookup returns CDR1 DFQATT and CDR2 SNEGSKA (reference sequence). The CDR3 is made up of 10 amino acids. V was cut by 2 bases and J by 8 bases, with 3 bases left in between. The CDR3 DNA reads TGCAGTGCTAGACAGGAAAAACTGTTTTTT. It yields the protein CSARQEKLFF.

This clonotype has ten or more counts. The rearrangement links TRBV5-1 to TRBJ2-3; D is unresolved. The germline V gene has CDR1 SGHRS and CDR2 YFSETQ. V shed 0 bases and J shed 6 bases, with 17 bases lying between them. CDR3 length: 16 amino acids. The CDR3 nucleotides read TGCGCCAGCAGCTTGGAAATTCCGGAGATGGACGATACGCAGTATTTT. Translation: CASSLEIPEMDDTQYF.

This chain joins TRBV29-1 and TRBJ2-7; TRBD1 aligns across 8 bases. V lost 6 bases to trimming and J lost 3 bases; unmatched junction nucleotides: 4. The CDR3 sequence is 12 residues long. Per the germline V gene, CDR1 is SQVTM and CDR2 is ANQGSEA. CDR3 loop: CSVGRGLYEQYF. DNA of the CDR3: TGCAGCGTAGGCAGGGGGCTCTACGAGCAGTACTTC.

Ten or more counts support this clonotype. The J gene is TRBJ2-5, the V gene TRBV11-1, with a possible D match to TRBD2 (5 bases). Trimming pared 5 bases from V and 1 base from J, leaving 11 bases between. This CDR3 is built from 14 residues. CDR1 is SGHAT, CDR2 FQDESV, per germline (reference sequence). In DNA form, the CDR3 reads TGTGCCAGCAGCCGATCGCGGGCCCAAGAGACCCAGTACTTC. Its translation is CASSRSRAQETQYF.

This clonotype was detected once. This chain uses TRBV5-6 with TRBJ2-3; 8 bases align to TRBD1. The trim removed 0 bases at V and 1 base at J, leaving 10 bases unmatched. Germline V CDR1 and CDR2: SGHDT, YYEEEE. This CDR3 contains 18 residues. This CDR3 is CASSLGSAGGVGTDTQYF. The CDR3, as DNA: TGTGCCAGCAGCTTGGGGTCTGCAGGGGGCGTGGGCACAGATACGCAGTATTTT.

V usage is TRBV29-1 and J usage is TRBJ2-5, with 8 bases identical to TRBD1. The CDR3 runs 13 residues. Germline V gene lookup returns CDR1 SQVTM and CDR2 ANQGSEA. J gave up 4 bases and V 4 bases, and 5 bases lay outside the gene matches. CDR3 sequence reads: CSVGPGQAETQYF. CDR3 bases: TGCAGCGTTGGCCCGGGACAGGCAGAGACCCAGTACTTC.

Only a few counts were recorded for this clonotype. This CDR3 is CASSPKHGTNTEAFF. CDR3 bases: TGTGCCAGCTCACCAAAACACGGCACAAACACTGAAGCTTTCTTT. The J gene is TRBJ1-1, the V gene TRBV18; D remains unclear. Germline lookup yields CDR1 KGHSH and CDR2 LQKENI. V lost 2 bases, J lost 2 bases, and 12 bases lay in between. The CDR3 spans 15 residues.

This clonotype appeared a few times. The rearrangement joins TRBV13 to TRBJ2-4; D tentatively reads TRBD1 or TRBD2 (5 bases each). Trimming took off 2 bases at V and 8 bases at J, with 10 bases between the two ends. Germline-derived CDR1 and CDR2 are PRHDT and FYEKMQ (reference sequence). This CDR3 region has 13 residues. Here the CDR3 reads CASSLRGTDIQYF. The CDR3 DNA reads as TGTGCCAGCAGCTTACGGGGCACCGACATTCAGTACTTC.

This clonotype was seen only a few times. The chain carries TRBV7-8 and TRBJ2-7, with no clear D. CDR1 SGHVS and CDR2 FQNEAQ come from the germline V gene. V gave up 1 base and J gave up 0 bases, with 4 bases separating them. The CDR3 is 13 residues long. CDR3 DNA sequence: TGTGCCAGCAGCTTAGAGTCCTCCTACGAGCAGTACTTC. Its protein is CASSLESSYEQYF. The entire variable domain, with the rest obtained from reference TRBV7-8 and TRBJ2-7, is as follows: GAGVSQSPRYKVAKRGQDVALRCDPISGHVSLFWYQQALGQGPEFLTYFQNEAQLDKSGLPSDRFFAERPEGSVSTLKIQRTQQEDSAVYLCASSLESSYEQYFGPGTRLTVT.

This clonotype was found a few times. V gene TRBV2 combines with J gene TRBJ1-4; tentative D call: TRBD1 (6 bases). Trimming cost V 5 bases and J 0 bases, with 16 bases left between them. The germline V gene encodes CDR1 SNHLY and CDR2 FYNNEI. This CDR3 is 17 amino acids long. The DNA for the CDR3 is TGTGCCAGCAGTACTACCCGGACAGCGGCAACTAATGAAAAACTGTTTTTT. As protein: CASSTTRTAATNEKLFF.